These 28 T cell receptor beta chains share one sample of origin, sequenced in a study of regulatory and conventional T cells in breast cancer. TCRdb re-derived calls from the PCR reads in MiXCR, one entry per CDR3 protein. This table holds under 1,500 distinct CDR3 sequences, 78% found once. Sequencing used regulatory T cells from blood. The receptor source for this set is a male donor in good health.

To note about this clonotype: Since the CDR3 does not end with the conserved phenylalanine or tryptophan, this likely comes from a read error. V gene TRBV7-2 combines with J gene TRBJ2-1, with D perhaps TRBD2 (5 bases). CDR3 length: 13 amino acids. Germline V gives CDR1 SGHTA, CDR2 FQGNSA. V lost 3 bases, J lost 7 bases, and 10 bases lay in between. CDR3 sequence (DNA): TGTGCCAGCAGCTTGACGCGGAGGAATGAGCAGTTCCTC. Translation gives CASSLTRRNEQFL.

V is TRBV4-1 and J is TRBJ1-2, with D possibly TRBD1 on 6 matching bases. V was cut by 0 bases and J by 5 bases, with 22 bases left in between. Germline lookup yields CDR1 MGHRA and CDR2 YSYEKL. This CDR3 is built from 18 residues. The CDR3 nucleotides are TGCGCCAGCAGCCAAGATGGCCGAGGGACACCGTATGGTTATGGCTACACCTTC. This codes for CASSQDGRGTPYGYGYTF.

The chain uses TRBV6-2 or TRBV6-3 and TRBJ1-2; D gene ambiguous. The V end was cut by 1 base, the J end by 4 bases, with 13 bases between. The CDR3 covers 15 residues. Germline lookup yields CDR1 MNHEY and CDR2 SVGEGT. CDR3 loop: CASSYFPLPAYGYTF. For the CDR3, the DNA is TGTGCCAGCAGTTACTTCCCACTACCGGCCTATGGCTACACCTTC.

The V gene is TRBV6-5, the J gene TRBJ1-6, with D possibly being TRBD1 (5 bases). Trimming removed 2 bases from V and 7 bases from J, with 12 bases in between. The CDR3 consists of 15 residues. CDR1 MNHEY and CDR2 SVGAGI come from the germline V gene. CDR3 coding DNA: TGTGCCAGCAGTTACAGGGGAAAGTGGAATTCACCCCTCCACTTT. Protein: CASSYRGKWNSPLHF.

The CDR3 DNA reads TGTGCCAGCAGTTATCTTGGAAACTCCTATAATTCACCCCTCCACTTT. Translating it yields CASSYLGNSYNSPLHF. This chain uses TRBV6-5 with TRBJ1-6, with unresolved D. The CDR3 is 16 amino acids. Germline loops: CDR1 MNHEY, CDR2 SVGAGI. Trimming removed 3 bases at V and 0 bases at J, with 9 bases between.

Here the CDR3 DNA reads TGTGCCAGCAGCTTGATCCCCAATCAGCCCCAGCATTTT. It specifies CASSLIPNQPQHF. V is TRBV7-9 and J is TRBJ1-5; D gene unclear. The germline V and J ends were trimmed by 3 bases and 3 bases, with 6 bases remaining between them. The CDR3 runs 13 residues. In germline, CDR1 is SEHNR, CDR2 FQNEAQ (reference sequence).

The CDR3 DNA is TGTGCCACCAGTAGGAGCGGGTCCTACAATGAGCAGTTCTTC. Its protein product is CATSRSGSYNEQFF. The J gene is TRBJ2-1, the V gene TRBV24-1, with D possibly being TRBD2 (6 bases). The CDR3 runs 14 residues. The V gene's germline CDR1 is KGHDR and CDR2 SFDVKD. Trimming took off 6 bases at V and 1 base at J, with 9 bases between the two ends.

This clonotype has more than one count but fewer than ten. The chain carries TRBV4-3 and TRBJ2-4; TRBD1 might be the D (6 bases). Trimming took off 0 bases at V and 6 bases at J, with 9 bases between the two ends. The CDR3 is 14 residues long. Germline values: CDR1 LGHNA, CDR2 YSLEER. The CDR3 spells CASSQDQGTNIQYF. The CDR3 DNA reads as TGCGCCAGCAGCCAAGATCAGGGGACAAACATTCAGTACTTC.

This clonotype showed up just a few times. The rearrangement joins TRBV30 to TRBJ2-3; D remains unclear. Germline V CDR1 and CDR2: GTSNPN, SVGIG (reference sequence). The CDR3 spans 15 residues. Deletions cut 1 base from V and 5 bases from J, with 16 bases between. CDR3 loop: CAWSGKAGSRDTQYF. In DNA, the CDR3 is TGTGCCTGGAGTGGCAAAGCAGGCAGTAGAGATACGCAGTATTTT.

The V call is TRBV7-9, the J call TRBJ1-2, with 12 bases fitting TRBD1. The CDR3 is 15 residues long. V was pared by 3 bases and J by 5 bases, with 4 bases of the junction left unmatched. The germline CDR1 and CDR2 sequences are SEHNR and FQNEAQ (reference sequence). The CDR3 protein is CASSFGTGGNYGYTF. The DNA for the CDR3 is TGTGCCAGCAGCTTCGGGACAGGGGGCAATTATGGCTACACCTTC.

This chain uses TRBV24-1 with TRBJ1-2; D gene uncertain. CDR3 size: 14 residues. The germline V gene encodes CDR1 KGHDR and CDR2 SFDVKD. V lost 4 bases and J 8 bases, leaving 16 bases between the germline ends. The CDR3 bases are TGTGCCACCAGTGACTCCGATCACCTCTCAGGCTACACCTTC. This translates into CATSDSDHLSGYTF.

The rearrangement joins TRBV7-2 to TRBJ2-3, with 7 bases that match TRBD2. Germline V gives CDR1 SGHTA, CDR2 FQGNSA. The CDR3 runs to 15 residues. J gave up 1 base and V 2 bases, and 3 bases lay outside the gene matches. The CDR3 DNA is TGTGCCAGCAGCTTAACGCTAGCGGGCACAGATACGCAGTATTTT. This sequence encodes CASSLTLAGTDTQYF.

CDR3 sequence: CASSVGVDTQYF. The CDR3 region has the DNA TGTGCCAGCAGCGTTGGGGTAGATACGCAGTATTTT. The V call is TRBV9, the J call TRBJ2-3; no clear D. This CDR3 is built from 12 residues. Germline loops: CDR1 SGDLS, CDR2 YYNGEE. Trimming removed 2 bases at V and 5 bases at J, with 6 bases between.

This clonotype has more than one count but fewer than ten. The rearrangement links TRBV20-1 to TRBJ2-3; tentative D call: TRBD2 (6 bases). The CDR3 totals 15 residues. Trimming cost V 1 base and J 1 base, with 12 bases left between them. Germline CDR1 and CDR2: DFQATT and SNEGSKA (reference sequence). As DNA, the CDR3 is TGCAGTGCTAGAGTCCGGGGGAAGGGCACAGATACGCAGTATTTT. Its protein product is CSARVRGKGTDTQYF.

This clonotype appeared a few times. The V gene is TRBV5-1, the J gene TRBJ2-1, with a weak D call TRBD1 (7 bases). V was trimmed by 0 bases and J by 6 bases, leaving 13 bases between them. Germline-derived CDR1 and CDR2 are SGHRS and YFSETQ. CDR3 length: 15 amino acids. CDR3 sequence (DNA): TGCGCCAGCAGCTTGGAGGGGGCTAGCGTCAATGAGCAGTTCTTC. Protein sequence: CASSLEGASVNEQFF.

This chain uses TRBV7-9 with TRBJ1-2; D is possibly TRBD1 (6 bases). Germline values: CDR1 SEHNR, CDR2 FQNEAQ (reference sequence). The CDR3 is made up of 14 amino acids. V was trimmed by 8 bases and J by 6 bases, leaving 19 bases between them. The CDR3 is CASSTGGAGHGYTF. CDR3 DNA sequence: TGTGCCAGCTCCACGGGGGGCGCGGGTCATGGCTACACCTTC.

This clonotype came up a few times. The gene calls are TRBV6-1 and TRBJ2-3; a possible D gene is TRBD1 (6 bases). CDR1 and CDR2 from the germline V gene are MNHNS and SASEGT. Trimming removed 8 bases from V and 6 bases from J, with 18 bases in between. The length of the CDR3 is 14 residues. The CDR3 region is CASGYRDVSDTQYF. CDR3 in DNA: TGTGCCAGCGGTTACAGGGATGTGTCGGATACGCAGTATTTT.

The chain employs TRBV20-1 and TRBJ1-5, with 9 bases that match TRBD1. The CDR3 totals 15 residues. Germline-derived CDR1 and CDR2 are DFQATT and SNEGSKA (reference sequence). V dropped 0 bases and J dropped 2; count of bases not matched to a gene: 2. Written as DNA, the CDR3 is TGCAGTGCTAGAGATCGGACAGGGGGCAATCAGCCCCAGCATTTT. This gives the protein CSARDRTGGNQPQHF.

This chain joins TRBV29-1 and TRBJ1-1; TRBD1 is a possible D gene (6 bases). Trimming shortened V by 6 bases and J by 0 bases, and 8 bases separated the two germline ends. Per the germline V gene, CDR1 is SQVTM and CDR2 is ANQGSEA. The CDR3 length is 12 residues. The CDR3 is CSVHRVNTEAFF. CDR3 coding DNA: TGCAGCGTCCACAGGGTGAACACTGAAGCTTTCTTT.

The V gene is TRBV12-3 or TRBV12-4, the J gene TRBJ1-5; 7 bases match TRBD1. The CDR3 has 13 residues. The ends lost 3 bases at V and 9 bases at J; junction bases unmatched: 5. The CDR3 DNA reads as TGTGCCAGCAGTTTTGACAGGGTTGGGCCCCAGCATTTT. Translated: CASSFDRVGPQHF.

The rearrangement uses TRBV28 and TRBJ1-1; a weak D match, TRBD1 (5 bases). The V end lost 6 bases, the J end lost 0 bases, and 17 bases lay between the germline ends. The germline gives CDR1 MDHEN, CDR2 SYDVKM. This CDR3 is built from 16 residues. The CDR3: CASRSGGRGVNTEAFF. For the CDR3, the DNA is TGTGCCAGCAGATCGGGGGGTAGGGGAGTGAACACTGAAGCTTTCTTT.

This clonotype was seen only a few times. V and J are TRBV5-6 and TRBJ1-2, with 9 positions matching TRBD1. This CDR3 region has 14 residues. CDR1 SGHDT and CDR2 YYEEEE come from the germline V gene. V was clipped by 4 bases and J by 5 bases; unmatched bases: 6. The CDR3 is CASSPGQGVYGYTF. The CDR3 DNA reads TGTGCCAGCAGCCCGGGACAGGGCGTGTATGGCTACACCTTC. The whole variable domain, remainder taken from reference TRBV5-6 and TRBJ1-2, is DAGVTQSPTHLIKTRGQQVTLRCSPKSGHDTVSWYQQALGQGPQFIFQYYEEEERQRGNFPDRFSGHQFPNYSSELNVNALLLGDSALYLCASSPGQGVYGYTFGSGTRLTVV.

The rearrangement links TRBV5-1 to TRBJ2-6; no clear D. CDR1 is SGHRS and CDR2 is YFSETQ in the germline V gene. V lost 5 bases and J lost 1, with 7 bases in between. CDR3 length: 14 amino acids. The CDR3 protein is CASRQLSGANVLTF. The CDR3 coding sequence is TGCGCCAGCAGACAGTTATCTGGGGCCAACGTCCTGACTTTC.

The chain uses TRBV20-1 and TRBJ2-3; possibly TRBD1 for D (5 bases). Trimming took off 6 bases at V and 2 bases at J, with 18 bases between the two ends. CDR3 length: 15 amino acids. Germline lookup yields CDR1 DFQATT and CDR2 SNEGSKA (reference sequence). As DNA, the CDR3 is TGCAGTGCCCTAACCATTGGGGCCTTCACAGATACGCAGTATTTT. It codes for CSALTIGAFTDTQYF.

This clonotype was seen only once. This chain uses TRBV18 with TRBJ2-7; D is perhaps TRBD2 (5 bases). Germline V gene data show CDR1 as KGHSH and CDR2 as LQKENI. The V and J ends lost 3 bases and 0 bases respectively, with 12 bases between them. The CDR3 is 15 amino acids. CDR3 DNA sequence: TGTGCCAGCTCACCTACTGCTGACTACTCCTACGAGCAGTACTTC. Its protein product is CASSPTADYSYEQYF.

J is TRBJ2-5 and V is TRBV24-1; possible D gene TRBD1, 7 bases. Germline CDR1 reads KGHDR; CDR2 reads SFDVKD. Trimming took 7 bases from V and 5 from J, leaving 19 bases between them. The CDR3 covers 15 residues. CDR3 sequence: CATSTPEGAWETQYF. The CDR3, as DNA: TGTGCCACCAGCACCCCGGAGGGGGCCTGGGAGACCCAGTACTTC.

The V call is TRBV20-1, the J call TRBJ2-7; tentative D call: TRBD1 (5 bases). The CDR3 contains 14 residues. Deletions cut 0 bases from V and 1 base from J, with 10 bases between. Germline CDR1 reads DFQATT; CDR2 reads SNEGSKA (reference sequence). The CDR3 DNA sequence: TGCAGTGCTAGAGATGTACAGGCGTCCTACGAGCAGTACTTC. Residues: CSARDVQASYEQYF.

The CDR3, as DNA: TGCGCCAGCAGCCCTAGGAGGCCAGGGGAGGCGAGCTCCTACAATGAGCAGTTCTTC. Translation gives CASSPRRPGEASSYNEQFF. The chain carries TRBV4-1 and TRBJ2-1; the D gene could be TRBD1 or TRBD2 (6 bases each). Trimming removed 4 bases at V and 0 bases at J, with 22 bases between. From germline, CDR1 is MGHRA and CDR2 YSYEKL. This CDR3 contains 19 residues.